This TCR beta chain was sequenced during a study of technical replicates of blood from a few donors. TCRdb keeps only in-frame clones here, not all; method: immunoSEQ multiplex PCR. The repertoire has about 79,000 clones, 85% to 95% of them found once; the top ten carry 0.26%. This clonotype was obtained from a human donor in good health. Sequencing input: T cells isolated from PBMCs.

The CDR3 DNA reads as TGTGCCAGTAGTATAAGCTTCGGTCAGCCCCAGCATTTT. It yields the protein CASSISFGQPQHF. The chain carries TRBV19 and TRBJ1-5; D is uncertain. V was clipped by 2 bases and J by 6 bases, with 8 bases between them. The V gene's germline CDR1 is LNHDA and CDR2 SQIVND (reference sequence). This CDR3 contains 13 residues.